This T cell receptor beta chain was sequenced for a study of blood T cell repertoires in COVID-19. Germline trimming cut 7 bases from V and 1 base from J; bases unmatched to any gene: 11. This CDR3 region has 17 residues. Germline values: CDR1 SNHLY, CDR2 FYNNEI. Participants were placed into cohorts based on the clinical history they reported. Generated by immunoSEQ multiplex PCR, the TCRdb table keeps only in-frame clones and is missing some. The sample lists 310,000 or so clones, about 90% occurring once. The chain couples TRBV2 to TRBJ1-4; 8 bases are shared with TRBD1. Input material: PBMCs or T cells enriched from blood (not recorded which). This clonotype was obtained from a woman under 30 with acute COVID-19. Here the CDR3 DNA reads TGTGCCAGCATTGACAGGGGCTTTTTCGAAACTAATGAAAAACTGTTTTTT. It encodes CASIDRGFFETNEKLFF.